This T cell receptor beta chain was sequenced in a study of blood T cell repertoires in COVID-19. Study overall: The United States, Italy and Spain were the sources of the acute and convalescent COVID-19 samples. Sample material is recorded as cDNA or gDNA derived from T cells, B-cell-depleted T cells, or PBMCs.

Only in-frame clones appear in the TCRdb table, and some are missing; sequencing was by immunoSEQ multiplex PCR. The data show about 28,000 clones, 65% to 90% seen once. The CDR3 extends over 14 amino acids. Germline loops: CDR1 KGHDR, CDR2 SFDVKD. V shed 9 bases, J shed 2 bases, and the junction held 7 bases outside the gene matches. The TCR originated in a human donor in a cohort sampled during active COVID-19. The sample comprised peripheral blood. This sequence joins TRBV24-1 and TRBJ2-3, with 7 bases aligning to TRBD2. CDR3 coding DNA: TGTGCCACCGGAGAGGCGGGGGTCACAGATACGCAGTATTTT. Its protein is CATGEAGVTDTQYF.